The entry that follows covers one T cell receptor (beta chain) sequence. The data were produced by immunoSEQ multiplex PCR, yet TCRdb's version contains in-frame clones alone and is incomplete. This table holds more than 100,000 clones, 80% to 95% found once. The junction had 10 bases not matched to a gene; V was cut back by 5 bases and J by 4 bases. Germline V gene lookup returns CDR1 MNHNY and CDR2 SVGAGI (reference sequence). The CDR3 is made up of 17 amino acids. The data are from a study of T cell responses to AZD1222 COVID-19 vaccine. This specimen was peripheral blood, taken on day 0 of AZD1222 vaccination. The origin of this receptor is an adult in good health. This chain links TRBV6-6 with TRBJ2-1; 11 nucleotides agree with TRBD2. CDR3 DNA sequence: TGTGCCAGCAGTCCGAGGGCTAGCGGGGGGTCTTACAATGAGCAGTTCTTC. Protein product: CASSPRASGGSYNEQFF.